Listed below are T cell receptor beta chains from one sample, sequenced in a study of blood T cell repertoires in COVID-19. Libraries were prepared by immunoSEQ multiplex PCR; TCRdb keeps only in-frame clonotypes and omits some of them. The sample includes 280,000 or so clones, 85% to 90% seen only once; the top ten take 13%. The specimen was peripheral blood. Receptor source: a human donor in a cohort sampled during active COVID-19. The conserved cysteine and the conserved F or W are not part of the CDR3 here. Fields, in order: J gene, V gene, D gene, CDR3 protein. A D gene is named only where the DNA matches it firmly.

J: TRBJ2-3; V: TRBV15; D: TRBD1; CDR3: ATAPRQGPGPQY
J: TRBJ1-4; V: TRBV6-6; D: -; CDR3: ASSPSRGEAWDEKLF
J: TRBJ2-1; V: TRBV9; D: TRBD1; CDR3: ASSRDRVNEQF
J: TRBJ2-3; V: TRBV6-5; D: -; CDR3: ATLSTDTQY
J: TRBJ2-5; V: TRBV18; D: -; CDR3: ASSPQSGETQY
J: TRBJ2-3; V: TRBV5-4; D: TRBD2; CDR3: ASSSSGFGTDTQY
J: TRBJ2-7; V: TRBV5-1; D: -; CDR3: ASSPSGHSSYEQY
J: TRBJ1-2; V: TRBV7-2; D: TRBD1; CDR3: ASSSGQAIGNGYT
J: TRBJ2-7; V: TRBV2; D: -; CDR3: ASRASESSYEQY
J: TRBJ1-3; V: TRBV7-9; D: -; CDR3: ASSLASSSGNTIY
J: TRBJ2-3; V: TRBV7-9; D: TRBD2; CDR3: ASSLAASGRADTQY
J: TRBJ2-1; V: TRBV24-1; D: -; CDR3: ATSPHAGTGGSYNEQF
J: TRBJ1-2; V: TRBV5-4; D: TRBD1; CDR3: ASSRGTGGTINYGYT
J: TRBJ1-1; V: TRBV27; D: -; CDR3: ASSSPSRGWTEAF
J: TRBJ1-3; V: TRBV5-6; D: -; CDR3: ASSLRQVYTIY
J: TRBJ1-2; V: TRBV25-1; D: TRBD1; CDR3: ASSAPGQGVYGYT
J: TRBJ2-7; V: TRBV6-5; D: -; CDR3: ASTKGQGEQY
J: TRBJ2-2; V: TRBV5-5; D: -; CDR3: ASSLLGNTGELF
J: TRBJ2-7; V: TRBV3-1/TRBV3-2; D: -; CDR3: ASSQDRAGGREQY
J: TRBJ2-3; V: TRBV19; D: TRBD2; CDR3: ASSIGTRSDTQY
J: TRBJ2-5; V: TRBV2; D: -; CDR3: ASRTRPLETQY
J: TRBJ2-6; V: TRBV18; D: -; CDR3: ASSPDFTGANVLT
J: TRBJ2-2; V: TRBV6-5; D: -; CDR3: ASSRRRTETGELF
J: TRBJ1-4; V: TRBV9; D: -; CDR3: ASSVAYQANEKLF
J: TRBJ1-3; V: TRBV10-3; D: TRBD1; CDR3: ATGTGDVGNTIY
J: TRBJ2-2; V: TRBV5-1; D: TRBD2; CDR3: ASNPAGMTGELF
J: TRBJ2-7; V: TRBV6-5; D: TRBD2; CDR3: ASSLAGGTYEQY
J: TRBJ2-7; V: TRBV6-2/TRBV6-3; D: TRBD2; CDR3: ASTPTSGTSYEQY
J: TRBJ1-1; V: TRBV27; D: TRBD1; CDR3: ASKSGGRISTEAF
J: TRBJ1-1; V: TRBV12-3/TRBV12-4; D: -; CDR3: ASGPQGDTEAF
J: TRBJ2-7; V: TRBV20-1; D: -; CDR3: SASPLSEQY
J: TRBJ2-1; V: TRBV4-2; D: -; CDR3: ASSQDYLSYNEQF
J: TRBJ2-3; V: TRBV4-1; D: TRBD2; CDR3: ASSQAPSGRISDTQY
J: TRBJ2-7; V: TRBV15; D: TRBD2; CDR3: ATSRDPAGSSEQY
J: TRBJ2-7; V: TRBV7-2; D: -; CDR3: ASSLQVSYEQY
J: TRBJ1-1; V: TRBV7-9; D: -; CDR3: ASSLGTINTEAF
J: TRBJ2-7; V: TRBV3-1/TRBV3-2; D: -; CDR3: ASSQDRTGRGEQY
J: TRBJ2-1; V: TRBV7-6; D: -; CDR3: ASSRRTPLTRGTYNEQF
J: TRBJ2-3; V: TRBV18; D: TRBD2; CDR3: ASPRSGRLTDTQY
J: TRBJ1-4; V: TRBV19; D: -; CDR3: ASSINVLRGEKLF
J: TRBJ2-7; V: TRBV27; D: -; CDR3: ASGRLGAYEQY
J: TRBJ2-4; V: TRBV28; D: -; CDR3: ASRTGQTNIQY
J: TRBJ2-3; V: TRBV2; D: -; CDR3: ASSGQGGMAQY
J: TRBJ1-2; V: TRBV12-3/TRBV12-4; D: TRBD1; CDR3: ASSKTGGGGYT
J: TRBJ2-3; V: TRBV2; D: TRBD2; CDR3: ASSELAGAADTQY